One and the same sample provided the 8 T cell receptor beta chains below, sequenced in a study of T cells in Graves' hyperthyroidism and ophthalmopathy. Authors of the study amplified TCR beta CDR3 regions from RNA transcripts. HTBI primers were used for first-round RT-PCR of the TCR CDR3. TCRdb used MiXCR to reprocess the multiplex PCR reads, holding one entry per CDR3 protein. The sample has about 360,000 distinct CDR3 sequences; about 13% are singletons. Sequenced sample: blood. The receptors originated from a man aged 30 to 45 with Graves' hyperthyroidism that later progressed to Graves' ophthalmopathy.

This clonotype was picked up many times. J is TRBJ2-1 and V is TRBV6-1, with D perhaps assigned TRBD1 or TRBD2 (5 bases each). Deletions cut 2 bases from V and 0 bases from J, with 8 bases between. The CDR3 is made up of 15 amino acids. Germline V gene data show CDR1 as MNHNS and CDR2 as SASEGT. The CDR3: CASSESGRSYNEQFF. In DNA form, the CDR3 reads TGTGCCAGCAGTGAATCGGGACGCTCCTACAATGAGCAGTTCTTC.

This clonotype was recorded at least ten times. The rearrangement uses TRBV3-1 and TRBJ1-5; D ambiguous. The V end lost 2 bases, the J end lost 7 bases, and 9 bases lay between the germline ends. The CDR3 is made up of 13 amino acids. The germline V gene has CDR1 LGHDT and CDR2 YNNKEL (reference sequence). CDR3 amino acids: CASSQSEWQPQHF. CDR3 DNA: TGTGCCAGCAGCCAATCAGAATGGCAGCCCCAGCATTTT.

J is TRBJ2-6 and V is TRBV7-6; 7 positions agree with TRBD1. Germline V gene data show CDR1 as SGHVS and CDR2 as FNYEAQ. The CDR3 has 18 amino acids. Unmatched junction bases numbered 8, after V lost 3 bases and J lost 0 bases. The CDR3 loop reads CASSLARGLLSGANVLTF. As DNA, the CDR3 is TGTGCCAGCAGCTTGGCCAGGGGGTTACTCTCTGGGGCCAACGTCCTGACTTTC. Combining the CDR3 with reference TRBV7-6 and TRBJ2-6 gives the whole variable domain GAGVSQSPRYKVTKRGQDVALRCDPISGHVSLYWYRQALGQGPEFLTYFNYEAQQDKSGLPNDRFSAERPEGSISTLTIQRTEQRDSAMYRCASSLARGLLSGANVLTFGAGSRLTVL.

This clonotype was counted only a few times. The chain uses TRBV19 and TRBJ1-5, with D uncertain. The CDR3 covers 16 residues. Germline CDR1 LNHDA, CDR2 SQIVND (reference sequence). V was shortened by 3 bases and J by 5 bases, with 17 bases between the two germline ends. The CDR3 reads CASSILIPHQHQPQHF. CDR3 in DNA: TGTGCCAGTAGTATTTTAATTCCCCACCAACATCAGCCCCAGCATTTT.

In this sample, this clonotype turned up a few times. The V and J genes are TRBV6-1 and TRBJ2-7, with 10 bases fitting TRBD1. Germline V CDR1 and CDR2: MNHNS, SASEGT. The CDR3 spans 15 residues. The J segment lost 5 bases and the V segment lost 4 bases, leaving 8 bases of the junction unmatched. CDR3 nucleotide sequence: TGTGCCAGCAGTGCAACGACAGGGGGCCTGAACGAGCAGTACTTC. Amino acids: CASSATTGGLNEQYF.

This clonotype was counted ten times or more. The chain is built from TRBV12-3 or TRBV12-4 and TRBJ1-5, with 8 positions matching TRBD1. This CDR3 is 16 amino acids long. The V gene end was trimmed by 5 bases and the J gene end by 0 bases; junction bases not matched to a gene: 6. The chain's CDR3 is CASSTDRGYSNQPQHF. The CDR3 DNA reads as TGTGCCAGCAGTACCGACAGGGGTTATAGCAATCAGCCCCAGCATTTT.

This clonotype has a count of ten or more. The chain has TRBV5-6 and TRBJ1-1; TRBD1 might be the D (5 bases). Germline CDR1 reads SGHDT; CDR2 reads YYEEEE. The CDR3 contains 15 residues. V was cut by 0 bases and J by 11 bases, with 20 bases left in between. In nucleotides, the CDR3 is TGTGCCAGCAGCTTGGGAGTTCGGGGGTCCTCCCCGGCTTTCTTT. Translated: CASSLGVRGSSPAFF.

This clonotype has a count of ten or more. The gene calls are TRBV7-2 and TRBJ2-7, with 12 bases identical to TRBD2. The CDR3 covers 16 residues. CDR1 is SGHTA and CDR2 is FQGNSA in the germline V gene. V was pared by 5 bases and J by 3 bases, with 8 bases of the junction left unmatched. This CDR3 is CASSPRTSGVGYEQYF. CDR3 in DNA: TGTGCCAGCAGCCCTAGGACTAGCGGGGTAGGCTACGAGCAGTACTTC.